What follows are 21 T cell receptor beta chains derived from one specimen sequenced in a study of T cells in Graves' hyperthyroidism and ophthalmopathy. TCR beta CDR3 region amplification was performed from RNA transcripts. HTBI primers were employed in a first-round RT-PCR of the TCR CDR3. TCRdb re-called the multiplex PCR reads with MiXCR, one entry per CDR3 protein. Of 500,000 to 800,000 distinct CDR3 sequences listed, 45% are singletons. The sequencing sample was made of peripheral blood or thyroid tissue (not recorded which). Receptors originate from an adult man with Graves' disease, either hyperthyroidism or ophthalmopathy (not recorded which).

In its sample, this clonotype was seen many times. This chain joins TRBV29-1 and TRBJ1-1; 9 bases agree with TRBD1. Germline V gene lookup returns CDR1 SQVTM and CDR2 ANQGSEA. This CDR3 is 11 amino acids long. V lost 6 bases and J lost 8; bases outside the gene matches: 4. The DNA of the CDR3 is TGCAGCGTCGGGACAGGGTACGAAGCTTTCTTT. This sequence encodes CSVGTGYEAFF.

The chain joins TRBV9 to TRBJ2-7, with no clear D. CDR1 is SGDLS, CDR2 YYNGEE, per germline. The V end lost 0 bases, the J end lost 3 bases, and 4 bases lay between the germline ends. This CDR3 comprises 12 residues. CDR3 region: CASSVVGYEQYF. The CDR3 region has the DNA TGTGCCAGCAGCGTAGTGGGCTACGAGCAGTACTTC. The full variable domain, completed using reference TRBV9 and TRBJ2-7, is DSGVTQTPKHLITATGQRVTLRCSPRSGDLSVYWYQQSLDQGLQFLIQYYNGEERAKGNILERFSAQQFPDLHSELNLSSLELGDSALYFCASSVVGYEQYFGPGTRLTVT.

A word on this clonotype: One end of the junction does not line up with germline, which may come from a read error. The rearrangement uses TRBV10-3 and TRBJ1-5, with D tentatively TRBD1 (5 bases). In germline, CDR1 is ENHRY, CDR2 SYGVKD. This CDR3 spans 14 amino acids. CDR3 protein: CASSSSGLNQPQHF. CDR3 sequence (DNA): TGTGCCAGCAGTTCTTCAGGGCTCAATCAGCCCCAGCATTTT.

This clonotype was picked up many times. V is TRBV7-2 and J is TRBJ2-5, with D unresolved. V lost 5 bases, J lost 3 bases, and 16 bases lay in between. Germline V gives CDR1 SGHTA, CDR2 FQGNSA. The length of the CDR3 is 15 residues. CDR3 DNA: TGTGCCAGCAGCCACCTACCTCCCGGCGAAGAGACCCAGTACTTC. Translating gives CASSHLPPGEETQYF.

This clonotype has more than one count but fewer than ten. The chain carries TRBV20-1 and TRBJ2-2; D not certain. This CDR3 has 14 amino acids. Germline CDR1 DFQATT, CDR2 SNEGSKA (reference sequence). The ends were cut back, 0 bases at V and 5 bases at J, with 10 bases in the middle. The CDR3 region is CSARDPQRTGELFF. The DNA for the CDR3 is TGCAGTGCTAGAGATCCCCAGCGAACCGGGGAGCTGTTTTTT.

The chain uses TRBV7-3 and TRBJ1-2; tentatively, D is TRBD1 (5 bases). The CDR3 runs to 15 residues. Germline assignment: CDR1 SGHTA and CDR2 FQGTGA. V lost 5 bases and J lost 4, with 17 bases in between. CDR3 sequence (DNA): TGTGCCAGCAGCCTACTGGGGGAGTCAGGCTATGGCTACACCTTC. Residues: CASSLLGESGYGYTF.

Written as DNA, the CDR3 is TGTGCCAGCAGTCGACAGGCGGGGTCGACCGGGGAGCTGTTTTTT. Protein sequence: CASSRQAGSTGELFF. The gene calls are TRBV11-2 and TRBJ2-2; D is perhaps TRBD1 or TRBD2 (6 bases each). Germline V gene data show CDR1 as SGHAT and CDR2 as FQNNGV. With 6 bases removed from V and 5 bases from J, the gap between germline ends came to 16 bases. This CDR3 has 15 residues. Full variable domain (remainder filled in from reference TRBV11-2 and TRBJ2-2): EAGVAQSPRYKIIEKRQSVAFWCNPISGHATLYWYQQILGQGPKLLIQFQNNGVVDDSQLPKDRFSAERLKGVDSTLKIQPAKLEDSAVYLCASSRQAGSTGELFFGEGSRLTVL.

The V gene is TRBV5-4, the J gene TRBJ2-5; tentative D call: TRBD1 (6 bases). The CDR3 spans 15 residues. Trimming stripped 4 bases from V and 2 bases from J, with 15 bases between. CDR1 SGHNT and CDR2 YYREEE come from the germline V gene (reference sequence). In DNA, the CDR3 is TGTGCCAGCAGCCTATACGACAGGCAACAAGAGACCCAGTACTTC. This sequence encodes CASSLYDRQQETQYF.

The J gene is TRBJ2-7, the V gene TRBV20-1; the match to TRBD1 covers 11 bases. The V gene end was trimmed by 6 bases and the J gene end by 3 bases; junction bases not matched to a gene: 10. The CDR3 extends over 15 amino acids. The germline CDR1 and CDR2 sequences are DFQATT and SNEGSKA (reference sequence). CDR3 nucleotides: TGCAGTGCCGCACTTGGGGACAGGGGGGACTACGAGCAGTACTTC. As protein: CSAALGDRGDYEQYF.

This clonotype came up a few times. This chain uses TRBV20-1 with TRBJ1-5, with 7 bases fitting TRBD1. Losses at the gene ends were 5 bases for V and 0 bases for J; bases not matched to a gene: 7. The CDR3 consists of 15 residues. Germline CDR1 is DFQATT and CDR2 is SNEGSKA (reference sequence). The CDR3 coding sequence is TGCAGTGCTCCAGGGGGAGGACATAGCAATCAGCCCCAGCATTTT. Protein product: CSAPGGGHSNQPQHF.

This chain connects TRBV29-1 to TRBJ2-3, with 8 bases that match TRBD2. The CDR3 contains 15 residues. J lost 1 base, V lost 1 base, and 4 bases had no gene match. Germline V gene lookup returns CDR1 SQVTM and CDR2 ANQGSEA. This CDR3 is CSVEGGAGGTDTQYF. CDR3 coding DNA: TGCAGCGTTGAAGGCGGAGCGGGAGGCACAGATACGCAGTATTTT.

In the case of this clonotype: A junction boundary mismatches the germline segment, possibly from a read error. V usage is TRBV5-1 and J usage is TRBJ1-6, with TRBD1 as a possible D gene (6 bases). CDR1 is SGHRS and CDR2 is YFSETQ in the germline V gene. The CDR3 spans 16 residues. CDR3 in amino acids: CAGSLYPTGSNSPLHF. Here the CDR3 DNA reads TGCGCCGGCAGCTTGTACCCGACAGGCTCTAATTCACCCCTCCACTTT.

This clonotype was detected only a few times. The chain joins TRBV6-5 to TRBJ2-7; 8 bases align to TRBD1. CDR3 size: 14 residues. Germline values: CDR1 MNHEY, CDR2 SVGAGI. With 11 bases clipped from V and 5 bases from J, the junction kept 14 bases outside the gene matches. Written as DNA, the CDR3 is TGTGCCGGCCGAAGGGGGCAGGGGGCGGACGAGCAGTACTTC. Its translation is CAGRRGQGADEQYF.

The chain uses TRBV25-1 and TRBJ2-7; 13 nucleotides agree with TRBD2. This CDR3 spans 18 amino acids. Germline CDR1 and CDR2: MGHDK and SYGVNS. Trimming removed 8 bases from V and 5 bases from J; junction bases left unmatched: 18. In DNA form, the CDR3 reads TGTGCCAGCTCACCACCAAGTACACTAGCGGGAGGGCCCCACGAGCAGTACTTC. Protein sequence: CASSPPSTLAGGPHEQYF.

In this sample, this clonotype turned up a few times. A read error may explain this, as a much larger clone is one base away. The chain joins TRBV25-1 to TRBJ1-1; D is ambiguous. The V end was cut by 3 bases, the J end by 1 base, with 12 bases between. The CDR3 covers 15 residues. Per germline, CDR1 MGHDK and CDR2 SYGVNS. DNA of the CDR3: TGTGCCAGCAGTGAGACGGCAAATGGGAACACTGAAGCTTTCTTT. This translates into CASSETANGNTEAFF.

J is TRBJ2-5 and V is TRBV5-4; the D gene is possibly TRBD1 (6 bases). Trimming cost V 4 bases and J 4 bases, with 17 bases left between them. The CDR3 contains 15 residues. CDR1 and CDR2 from the germline V gene are SGHNT and YYREEE (reference sequence). CDR3 DNA: TGTGCCAGCAGCGTACAGGGCAGGGCGGGAGAGACCCAGTACTTC. Translating gives CASSVQGRAGETQYF.

This clonotype was detected a few times. The chain uses TRBV2 and TRBJ1-6, with 10 nucleotides matching TRBD1. This CDR3 contains 18 residues. V lost 6 bases to trimming and J lost 2 bases; unmatched junction nucleotides: 10. The V gene's germline CDR1 is SNHLY and CDR2 FYNNEI. Here the CDR3 reads CASSWDRGVLTYNSPLHF. The CDR3 DNA sequence: TGTGCCAGCAGCTGGGACAGGGGAGTCCTTACCTATAATTCACCCCTCCACTTT.

V is TRBV7-9 and J is TRBJ1-1; D is unresolved. V was cut by 8 bases and J by 0 bases, with 10 bases left in between. This CDR3 contains 13 residues. CDR1 is SEHNR, CDR2 FQNEAQ, per germline (reference sequence). The CDR3 nucleotides are TGTGCCAGCGGCCCCCCGGTGAACACTGAAGCTTTCTTT. Translating it yields CASGPPVNTEAFF.

This chain connects TRBV25-1 to TRBJ1-4; D gene uncertain. The germline CDR1 and CDR2 sequences are MGHDK and SYGVNS. This CDR3 region has 12 residues. V shed 3 bases and J shed 10 bases, with 9 bases lying between them. The chain's CDR3 is CASSDWGGKLFF. CDR3 in DNA: TGTGCCAGCAGTGACTGGGGAGGAAAACTGTTTTTT.

Comment on this clonotype: This may stem from a read error, because a much larger clone lies one nucleotide away. The chain recombines TRBV24-1 with TRBJ1-5; the D gene is possibly TRBD1 (6 bases). The germline V gene has CDR1 KGHDR and CDR2 SFDVKD. The CDR3 loop spans 15 amino acids. CDR3 amino acids: CATSDSGTWNQSQHF. CDR3 bases: TGTGCCACCAGTGATTCCGGGACATGGAATCAGTCCCAGCATTTT.

For this clonotype: Relative to the germline gene, one junction end is altered; a read error may explain this. The rearrangement joins TRBV5-1 to TRBJ1-2; no firm D call. The V gene's germline CDR1 is SGHRS and CDR2 YFSETQ. The CDR3 covers 14 residues. CDR3 DNA sequence: TGTGCCAGCAGCTCAGGCGACTCTTACTATGGCTACACCTTC. Protein: CASSSGDSYYGYTF.